The 3 T cell receptor beta chains reported below all come from one sample, sequenced in a study of shared T cell receptors in the human thymus. This table comes from immunoSEQ multiplex PCR, and its TCRdb copy is limited to in-frame clones, with some not included. In the table there are 450,000 to 650,000 clones, about 84% of which are singletons. A further study also used this sample, focusing on human thymus T cells.

Source material: thymocytes. These receptors were collected from a boy less than two years old with a congenital heart defect.

This sequence joins TRBV11-2 and TRBJ2-1; 7 positions agree with TRBD2. CDR3 length: 15 amino acids. V shed 2 bases, J shed 8 bases, and the junction held 9 bases outside the gene matches. In germline, CDR1 is SGHAT, CDR2 FQNNGV. The CDR3 here is CASSLPISGNDEQFF. DNA of the CDR3: TGTGCCAGCAGCTTACCGATCAGCGGGAACGATGAGCAGTTCTTC.

This sequence joins TRBV27 and TRBJ1-5; 12 positions agree with TRBD1. The germline CDR1 and CDR2 sequences are MNHEY and SMNVEV (reference sequence). V shed 5 bases, J shed 9 bases, and the junction held 23 bases outside the gene matches. This CDR3 is built from 20 residues. The CDR3 DNA is TGTGCCAGCAGTACTTGTACGGGACAGGGGGCCGGATCGAGACCATCGCCCCAGCATTTT. It translates to CASSTCTGQGAGSRPSPQHF.

This chain uses TRBV6-1 with TRBJ2-1; 9 nucleotides match TRBD2. This CDR3 is built from 15 residues. Germline CDR1 reads MNHNS; CDR2 reads SASEGT. Unmatched junction bases numbered 6, after V lost 2 bases and J lost 7 bases. In DNA form, the CDR3 reads TGTGCCAGCAGTGAAAGGCTAGCGGGGACAAATGAGCAGTTCTTC. Its translation is CASSERLAGTNEQFF.